This T cell receptor (beta chain) emerged from a study of T cell repertoires in cytomegalovirus infection. Across the whole study: Both a matching HLA type and CMV infection were indicated by public TCR beta signatures.

There are many counts of this clonotype. No antigen is known for it. Via MiXCR, TCRdb re-called the reads, giving one row per CDR3 protein. The sample holds more than 400,000 distinct CDR3 sequences, about a quarter seen once. This CDR3 region has 16 residues. The V gene's germline CDR1 is SGHTA and CDR2 FQGNSA. V shed 3 bases and J shed 6 bases, with 17 bases lying between them. Study results and caveats: Dominating the ex vivo response were TCR beta clonotypes that were CMV-specific and HLA-C-restricted.

The sequence derives from a human donor in good health (CMV status not recorded). Some clones in this sample may be carry-over from other donors' samples. The sample taken for sequencing was PBMCs. The chain couples TRBV7-2 to TRBJ1-4, with D tentatively TRBD1 (6 bases). CDR3 in amino acids: CASSLWTGRGHEKLFF. The CDR3 DNA reads TGTGCCAGCAGCTTGTGGACGGGGCGGGGGCATGAAAAACTGTTTTTT.